The 17 T cell receptor beta chains given below trace back to one sample, sequenced in a study of blood T cell repertoires in COVID-19. Using immunoSEQ multiplex PCR, the repertoire was profiled, and TCRdb retains in-frame clones only, with some absent. This sample has about 370,000 clones, with approximately 87% found just once. Sequenced material: peripheral blood. Receptor source: a woman aged 30 to 39 with COVID-19, enrolled during active disease.

In this sample, this clone turned up once. The chain is built from TRBV23-1 and TRBJ2-1; D ambiguous. TRBV23-1 is sorted into the ORF group, with uncertain function. This CDR3 has 13 residues. V lost 6 bases to trimming and J lost 7 bases, with 13 bases between them. The CDR3 spells CASRSRVVNEQFF. CDR3 DNA: TGCGCCAGCAGATCCCGGGTAGTGAATGAGCAGTTCTTC.

The rearrangement uses TRBV30 and TRBJ2-7; tentative D call: TRBD2 (5 bases). CDR1 is GTSNPN and CDR2 is SVGIG in the germline V gene (reference sequence). The CDR3 runs to 11 residues. Deletions cut 6 bases from V and 2 bases from J, with 8 bases between. This CDR3 reads CACYGTYEQYF. CDR3 in DNA: TGTGCCTGTTACGGGACCTACGAGCAGTACTTC.

This chain connects TRBV5-4 to TRBJ2-7, with TRBD2 matching 11 bases. There are 17 residues in the CDR3. J gave up 3 bases and V 0 bases, and 8 bases lay outside the gene matches. Germline CDR1 is SGHNT and CDR2 is YYREEE (reference sequence). The CDR3 region is CASSLAISGRAGYEQYF. CDR3 sequence (DNA): TGTGCCAGCAGCTTGGCTATTAGCGGGAGGGCCGGCTACGAGCAGTACTTC.

This chain connects TRBV27 to TRBJ2-5; D is possibly TRBD2 (6 bases). V was shortened by 5 bases and J by 5 bases, with 21 bases between the two germline ends. CDR3 length: 16 residues. Germline V lookup: CDR1 MNHEY, CDR2 SMNVEV (reference sequence). In nucleotides, the CDR3 is TGTGCCAGCAGTCTCGGGATTGGGCGGGAACGGGAGACCCAGTACTTC. Amino acid sequence: CASSLGIGRERETQYF.

The chain couples TRBV7-2 to TRBJ1-2; 8 bases agree with TRBD1. Per germline, CDR1 SGHTA and CDR2 FQGNSA. This CDR3 is built from 14 residues. With V trimmed by 0 bases and J by 6 bases, 3 bases remained unmatched. The chain's CDR3 is CASSLAPTGDGYTF. The CDR3 bases are TGTGCCAGCAGCTTAGCGCCGACAGGGGATGGCTACACCTTC.

This chain joins TRBV28 and TRBJ2-3; TRBD1 matches 9 bases. The CDR3 extends over 19 amino acids. After removal of 5 bases from V and 2 bases from J, the junction contained 17 bases not matched to a gene. Germline V lookup: CDR1 MDHEN, CDR2 SYDVKM. The CDR3 sequence: CASSQPGTGILPITDTQYF. Here the CDR3 DNA reads TGTGCCAGCAGTCAACCAGGGACAGGGATACTTCCTATCACAGATACGCAGTATTTT.

The rearrangement uses TRBV30 and TRBJ2-1; perhaps TRBD2 as D (6 bases). This CDR3 has 14 residues. Per the germline V gene, CDR1 is GTSNPN and CDR2 is SVGIG (reference sequence). V lost 0 bases and J 10 bases, leaving 16 bases between the germline ends. The CDR3 DNA sequence: TGTGCCTGGAGTGTTGGTCCCCTGCGGGGCGAGCAGTTCTTC. It is translated as CAWSVGPLRGEQFF.

The chain is built from TRBV4-1 and TRBJ2-2; 10 bases map to TRBD1. CDR3 length equals 14 residues. V lost 4 bases to trimming and J lost 6 bases; unmatched junction nucleotides: 2. Germline V gene data show CDR1 as MGHRA and CDR2 as YSYEKL. The chain's CDR3 is CASSPGTGAGELFF. The DNA for the CDR3 is TGCGCCAGCAGCCCCGGGACAGGGGCCGGGGAGCTGTTTTTT.

To note about this clone: Other DNA variants within this sample encode the same CDR3. The rearrangement joins TRBV7-9 to TRBJ2-1, with TRBD2 matching over 14 bases. This CDR3 is 16 amino acids long. The junction had 6 bases not matched to a gene; V was cut back by 4 bases and J by 7 bases. The germline gives CDR1 SEHNR, CDR2 FQNEAQ (reference sequence). The CDR3, as DNA: TGTGCCAGCAGCTCACCCGGACTAGCGGGAGGTAATGAGCAGTTCTTC. It yields the protein CASSSPGLAGGNEQFF.

The chain carries TRBV29-1 and TRBJ1-1; D remains unclear. The CDR3 is made up of 12 amino acids. With 4 bases removed from V and 1 base from J, the gap between germline ends came to 7 bases. The V gene's germline CDR1 is SQVTM and CDR2 ANQGSEA. In DNA, the CDR3 is TGCAGCGTTGGACGGAGGAACACTGAAGCTTTCTTT. Amino acids: CSVGRRNTEAFF.

V gene TRBV28 combines with J gene TRBJ2-5; TRBD1 agrees at 7 bases. The CDR3 contains 13 residues. Germline CDR1 MDHEN, CDR2 SYDVKM. With 1 base clipped from V and 5 bases from J, the junction kept 1 base outside the gene matches. CDR3 coding DNA: TGTGCCAGCAGTTTATCACAGGGGGAGACCCAGTACTTC. It translates to CASSLSQGETQYF.

This clone has only one observation. This chain connects TRBV7-2 to TRBJ1-2; 9 bases match TRBD1. V was pared by 6 bases and J by 3 bases, with 5 bases of the junction left unmatched. Germline V gene sequence: CDR1 SGHTA, CDR2 FQGNSA. The length of the CDR3 is 14 residues. The chain's CDR3 is CASRGQGIHYGYTF. For the CDR3, the DNA is TGTGCCAGCAGGGGACAGGGAATCCACTATGGCTACACCTTC.

This clone was seen a handful of times. CDR3 in DNA: TGCAGCGTTGCGAGTCTAGCGGGAAAAATTTCCTACGAGCAGTACTTC. Its protein is CSVASLAGKISYEQYF. V usage is TRBV29-1 and J usage is TRBJ2-7; 9 bases are shared with TRBD2. There are 16 residues in the CDR3. Germline assignment: CDR1 SQVTM and CDR2 ANQGSEA. Germline trimming cut 4 bases from V and 1 base from J; bases unmatched to any gene: 11.

The chain combines TRBV24-1 with TRBJ2-1; the D gene is possibly TRBD1 (5 bases). Germline assignment: CDR1 KGHDR and CDR2 SFDVKD. This CDR3 has 13 amino acids. V gave up 1 base and J gave up 10 bases, with 10 bases separating them. CDR3 DNA: TGTGCCACCAGTGATTTTCCAGGGTTCGAGCAGTTCTTC. Its protein is CATSDFPGFEQFF.

The V and J genes are TRBV27 and TRBJ1-2; the match to TRBD1 covers 9 bases. This CDR3 is built from 13 residues. V dropped 3 bases and J dropped 5; count of bases not matched to a gene: 1. Germline values: CDR1 MNHEY, CDR2 SMNVEV (reference sequence). The CDR3 DNA sequence: TGTGCCAGCAGTTTGGGACAGGGTTATGGCTACACCTTC. This translates into CASSLGQGYGYTF.

The chain combines TRBV27 with TRBJ2-3; 10 bases fit TRBD1. This CDR3 is 15 amino acids long. Germline values: CDR1 MNHEY, CDR2 SMNVEV (reference sequence). V lost 3 bases, J lost 4 bases, and 4 bases stayed unmatched. The DNA of the CDR3 is TGTGCCAGCAGTTTCGGGACAGGGGCCGCAGATACGCAGTATTTT. This encodes CASSFGTGAADTQYF.

This clone was counted only a few times. The genes are TRBV5-1 and TRBJ2-7; 8 bases fit TRBD2. This CDR3 is 14 amino acids long. V was clipped by 4 bases and J by 3 bases; unmatched bases: 6. The germline gives CDR1 SGHRS, CDR2 YFSETQ. CDR3 sequence (DNA): TGCGCCAGCAGCCCGGGACTAGGGATCTACGAGCAGTACTTC. Translation: CASSPGLGIYEQYF.